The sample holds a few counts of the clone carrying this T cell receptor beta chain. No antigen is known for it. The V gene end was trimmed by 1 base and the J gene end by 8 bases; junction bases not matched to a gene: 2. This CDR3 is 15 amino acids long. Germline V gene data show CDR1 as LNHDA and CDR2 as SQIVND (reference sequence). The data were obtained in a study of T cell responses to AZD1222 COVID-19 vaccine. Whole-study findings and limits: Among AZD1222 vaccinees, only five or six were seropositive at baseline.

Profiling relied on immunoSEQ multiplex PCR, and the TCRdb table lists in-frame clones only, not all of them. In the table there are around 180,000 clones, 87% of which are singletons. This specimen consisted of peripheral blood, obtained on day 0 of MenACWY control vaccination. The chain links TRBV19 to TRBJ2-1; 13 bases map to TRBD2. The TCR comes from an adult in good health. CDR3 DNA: TGTGCCAGTAGTATAGGGACTAGCGGGAGCGATGAGCAGTTCTTC. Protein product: CASSIGTSGSDEQFF.